The 23 T cell receptor beta chains presented below share a single source sample, sequenced in a study of T cell clonality in common variable immunodeficiency. Data came from immunoSEQ multiplex PCR; TCRdb stores just in-frame clones and leaves some out. This sample includes around 60,000 clones with no singletons; its ten biggest clones take up roughly 1.5%. The sequencing sample was made of peripheral blood mononuclear cells. All receptors derive from a person between 18 and 75 years old in good health.

This clone occurred many times. The read terminates 3 residues ahead of where the CDR3 ends, so the germline J gene completes it. V usage is TRBV19 and J usage is TRBJ2-2; 7 nucleotides agree with TRBD2. Germline CDR1 is LNHDA and CDR2 is SQIVND (reference sequence). This CDR3 is 16 amino acids long. V was pared by 5 bases and J by 1 base, with 7 bases of the junction left unmatched. The chain's CDR3 is CASSVIGGGNTGELFF. The DNA read from the CDR3 is TGTGCCAGTAGTGTCATCGGCGGGGGGAACACCGGGGAG.

The sample holds many counts of this clone. CDR3 DNA, as far as it was read: TGTGCCAGTAGTACGACAGGGGGCCAAGAGACC. It specifies CASSTTGGQET. The whole CDR3 region reads CASSTTGGQETQYF. The V and J genes are TRBV19 and TRBJ2-5, with 9 bases fitting TRBD1. The read falls 3 residues short of the CDR3 end, and the missing part is taken from the germline J gene. The V gene end was trimmed by 4 bases and the J gene end by 1 base; junction bases not matched to a gene: 1. The CDR3 runs to 14 residues. Germline CDR1 LNHDA, CDR2 SQIVND (reference sequence).

This clone was detected ten times or more. The read stops 3 residues short of the end of the CDR3; the missing end is completed from the germline J gene. V is TRBV19 and J is TRBJ2-3, with 9 bases fitting TRBD2. CDR1 and CDR2 from the germline V gene are LNHDA and SQIVND (reference sequence). This CDR3 has 16 residues. The junction had 11 bases not matched to a gene; V was cut back by 9 bases and J by 1 base. CDR3 sequence reads: CASDLKTSGRTDTQYF. The DNA read from the CDR3 is TGTGCCAGCGATCTCAAGACTAGCGGACGCACAGATACG.

In this sample, this clone turned up many times. The read stops 3 residues short of the end of the CDR3; the missing end is completed from the germline J gene. The chain has TRBV19 and TRBJ2-7; 7 bases fit TRBD1. V trimming: 0 bases; J trimming: 4 bases; junction bases outside the gene matches: 6. This CDR3 has 15 residues. The germline CDR1 and CDR2 sequences are LNHDA and SQIVND (reference sequence). CDR3 DNA, as far as it was read: TGTGCCAGTAGTATAGATAGGGGGACAGATTACGAG. Translating gives CASSIDRGTDYE. The CDR3 as a whole reads CASSIDRGTDYEQYF.

This clone was counted at least ten times. The read comes to an end 3 residues before the CDR3 does, leaving the germline J gene to fill in the end. This chain uses TRBV19 with TRBJ2-5; the D gene is possibly TRBD1 (6 bases). CDR3 length: 14 residues. The germline CDR1 and CDR2 sequences are LNHDA and SQIVND (reference sequence). V lost 11 bases and J 2 bases, leaving 18 bases between the germline ends. Incomplete CDR3 DNA: TGTGCCTCCAGTACGCCGGGACAACAAGAGACC. Protein: CASSTPGQQET. The complete CDR3 sequence is CASSTPGQQETQYF.

This clone was counted ten times or more. The read is 3 residues too short to cover the CDR3 end, so that end is filled in from the germline J gene. This rearrangement joins TRBV5-6 to TRBJ1-2, with 9 bases aligning to TRBD1. The CDR3 contains 15 residues. The J segment lost 6 bases and the V segment lost 4 bases, leaving 10 bases of the junction unmatched. Germline-derived CDR1 and CDR2 are SGHDT and YYEEEE. The CDR3 sequence: CASSGRDRELHGYTF. CDR3 DNA (partial): TGTGCCAGCAGCGGGAGGGACAGGGAGCTCCATGGC.

This clone was observed at least ten times. The read terminates 3 residues before the CDR3 end, so the remaining end is supplied by the germline J gene. The chain has TRBV4-1 and TRBJ2-7, with 7 bases matching TRBD1. Losses at the gene ends were 0 bases for V and 1 base for J; bases not matched to a gene: 6. From germline, CDR1 is MGHRA and CDR2 YSYEKL. This CDR3 spans 16 amino acids. Incomplete CDR3 DNA: TGCGCCAGCAGCCAAGAACCTGGGACAGCTTCCTACGAG. Protein sequence: CASSQEPGTASYE. The complete CDR3 protein is CASSQEPGTASYEQYF.

Many counts were recorded for this clone. The DNA ends 3 residues before the CDR3 does, and the rest of the CDR3 is filled in from the germline J gene. The chain combines TRBV30 with TRBJ1-1; D is perhaps TRBD1 (6 bases). The CDR3 is 14 residues long. CDR1 GTSNPN and CDR2 SVGIG come from the germline V gene (reference sequence). V dropped 3 bases and J dropped 5 bases, with 16 bases sitting between them. The CDR3 DNA, read in part, is TGTGCCTGGAGCGTCACAGGGAGGGGGACTGAA. Translating gives CAWSVTGRGTE. The entire CDR3 protein reads CAWSVTGRGTEAFF. Full variable domain (remainder filled in from reference TRBV30 and TRBJ1-1): SQTIHQWPATLVQPVGSPLSLECTVEGTSNPNLYWYRQAAGRGLQLLFYSVGIGQISSEVPQNLSASRPQDRQFILSSKKLLLSDSGFYLCAWSVTGRGTEAFFGQGTRLTVV.

This clone was picked up many times. Sequencing ends 3 residues short of the CDR3 end; the germline J gene provides the rest. V gene TRBV28 combines with J gene TRBJ2-7; 9 bases map to TRBD1. J lost 4 bases, V lost 4 bases, and 2 bases had no gene match. This CDR3 is 13 amino acids long. The germline CDR1 and CDR2 sequences are MDHEN and SYDVKM. Incomplete CDR3 DNA: TGTGCCAGCAGTTCACAGGGGGCTTACGAG. Translation: CASSSQGAYE. The whole CDR3 sequence reads CASSSQGAYEQYF. The full variable domain, in which reference TRBV28 and TRBJ2-7 provide the parts outside the CDR3, is DVKVTQSSRYLVKRTGEKVFLECVQDMDHENMFWYRQDPGLGLRLIYFSYDVKMKEKGDIPEGYSVSREKKERFSLILESASTNQTSMYLCASSSQGAYEQYFGPGTRLTVT.

This clone was found many times. From the germline J gene comes the end of the CDR3, since the read stops 3 residues before it. J is TRBJ2-7 and V is TRBV2; 9 bases map to TRBD1. The CDR3 runs 15 residues. Looked up from germline, CDR1 is SNHLY and CDR2 is FYNNEI. J was trimmed by 5 bases and V by 8 bases; bases with no gene match: 13. The covered CDR3 bases are TGTGCCAGCCTCCCGACAGGGGGGAGCAAAAACGAG. Encoded protein: CASLPTGGSKNE. In full, the CDR3 is CASLPTGGSKNEQYF.

This clone was observed many times. The sequence runs out 3 residues before the end of the CDR3; the remainder is reconstructed from the germline J gene. The V call is TRBV5-1, the J call TRBJ2-2; D is perhaps TRBD2 (7 bases). This CDR3 comprises 16 residues. V gave up 1 base and J gave up 4 bases, with 14 bases separating them. The germline CDR1 and CDR2 sequences are SGHRS and YFSETQ. The sequenced CDR3 bases are TGCGCCAGCAGCTTGTTAGGGGGGGATTCCACCGGGGAG. Its translation is CASSLLGGDSTGE. The whole CDR3 protein is CASSLLGGDSTGELFF. The entire variable domain, with the rest obtained from reference TRBV5-1 and TRBJ2-2, is as follows: KAGVTQTPRYLIKTRGQQVTLSCSPISGHRSVSWYQQTPGQGLQFLFEYFSETQRNKGNFPGRFSGRQFSNSRSEMNVSTLELGDSALYLCASSLLGGDSTGELFFGEGSRLTVL.

This clone was observed many times. The CDR3 end falls 3 residues outside the read, so it is completed with the germline J gene. This chain uses TRBV18 with TRBJ1-1, with unresolved D. Germline V gives CDR1 KGHSH, CDR2 LQKENI. The V gene lost 1 base and the J gene lost 0 bases, with 3 bases spanning the gap. The CDR3 is 13 amino acids. The CDR3 spells CASSPQVNTEAFF. The CDR3 DNA, read in part, is TGTGCCAGCTCACCACAGGTGAACACTGAA.

Many counts were recorded for this clone. The CDR3 extends 3 residues past the end of the read, so its final part is completed from the germline J gene. The chain links TRBV29-1 to TRBJ2-1; D ambiguous. V was cut by 4 bases and J by 8 bases, with 12 bases left in between. Germline V CDR1 and CDR2: SQVTM, ANQGSEA. The CDR3 runs 12 residues. The CDR3: CSVASPPYEQFF. The covered CDR3 bases are TGCAGCGTTGCCTCTCCTCCGTATGAG.

This clone occurred many times. The CDR3 extends 3 residues past the end of the read, so its final part is completed from the germline J gene. The rearrangement joins TRBV6-2 or TRBV6-3 to TRBJ2-1; 8 bases are shared with TRBD1. Germline V gives CDR1 MNHEY, CDR2 SVGEGT. V gave up 6 bases and J gave up 0 bases; unmatched junction bases: 7. This CDR3 has 16 residues. The CDR3: CASRSRQGSSYNEQFF. CDR3 DNA, as far as it was read: TGTGCCAGCAGATCAAGACAGGGGAGCTCCTACAATGAG.

This clone was detected ten times or more. The read ends 3 residues before the CDR3 terminus; that terminus is restored from the germline J gene. The chain uses TRBV11-3 and TRBJ2-2; 7 bases agree with TRBD1. From germline, CDR1 is SGHNT and CDR2 YENEEA. Losses at the gene ends were 2 bases for V and 6 bases for J; bases not matched to a gene: 0. This CDR3 spans 13 amino acids. CDR3 sequence: CASSLTGAGELFF. The sequenced part of the CDR3 DNA is TGTGCCAGCAGCTTAACAGGGGCCGGGGAG.

The table lists this clone with many counts. The read ends 3 residues early relative to the CDR3; the germline J gene fills the gap. This chain uses TRBV4-1 with TRBJ2-3, with D perhaps TRBD2 (5 bases). The CDR3 loop spans 16 amino acids. V lost 0 bases and J 6 bases, leaving 16 bases between the germline ends. Germline assignment: CDR1 MGHRA and CDR2 YSYEKL. CDR3 protein: CASSQEGSLRGDTQYF. The sequenced part of the CDR3 DNA is TGCGCCAGCAGCCAAGAAGGGTCACTTCGAGGGGATACG.

This clone has just a few counts. The CDR3 end lies 3 residues beyond the end of the read and is filled in from the germline J gene. The rearrangement links TRBV11-2 to TRBJ1-4; tentatively, D is TRBD1 (6 bases). The CDR3 sequence is 14 residues long. The germline V and J ends were trimmed by 5 bases and 8 bases, with 15 bases remaining between them. The germline V gene encodes CDR1 SGHAT and CDR2 FQNNGV. The CDR3 loop is CASSHGGAMEKLFF. Incomplete CDR3 DNA: TGTGCCAGCAGCCACGGGGGGGCGATGGAAAAA.

This clone came up many times. From the germline J gene comes the end of the CDR3, since the read stops 3 residues before it. V usage is TRBV20-1 and J usage is TRBJ2-3; 9 bases line up with TRBD2. Germline V lookup: CDR1 DFQATT, CDR2 SNEGSKA (reference sequence). The V and J ends lost 3 bases and 2 bases, in that order; junction bases with no gene match: 6. The CDR3 extends over 15 amino acids. The CDR3 loop is CSASPIAGVTDTQYF. The covered CDR3 bases are TGCAGTGCTAGTCCTATAGCGGGAGTCACAGATACG.

This clone occurred many times. Read sequence stops 3 residues before the CDR3 end, and the germline J gene provides the missing end. The chain is built from TRBV9 and TRBJ2-1, with 8 positions matching TRBD1. CDR1 and CDR2 from the germline V gene are SGDLS and YYNGEE. This CDR3 region has 14 residues. Trimming cost V 2 bases and J 7 bases; bases outside gene matches: 5. The CDR3 is CASSVSRGLNEQFF. The sequenced CDR3 bases are TGTGCCAGCAGCGTGTCCAGGGGGCTTAATGAG.

At least ten counts were recorded for this clone. CDR3 DNA (partial): TGTGCCAGCAGCTTGTCCCCTCTTAACACTGAA. Its protein product is CASSLSPLNTE. The CDR3, in full, reads CASSLSPLNTEAFF. The J gene is TRBJ1-1, the V gene TRBV5-5; D remains unclear. The observed sequence ends 3 residues before the CDR3 terminus, with the missing tail filled in from the germline J gene. Per the germline V gene, CDR1 is SGHKS and CDR2 is YYEKEE (reference sequence). This CDR3 is 14 amino acids long. The ends were cut back, 1 base at V and 2 bases at J, with 9 bases in the middle.

This clone was picked up many times. The missing CDR3 end, 3 residues past where the read stops, is filled in from the germline J gene. The V call is TRBV18, the J call TRBJ1-1; no definite D call. V was pared by 2 bases and J by 3 bases, with 7 bases between. The CDR3 runs 13 residues. Germline-derived CDR1 and CDR2 are KGHSH and LQKENI. CDR3 sequence reads: CASSPFGDTEAFF. The sequenced part of the CDR3 DNA is TGTGCCAGCTCACCATTCGGGGACACTGAA.

Ten or more counts support this clone. This CDR3 reads CASRNPGAKELFF. The part of the CDR3 DNA that was read is TGTGCCAGTAGGAATCCAGGTGCAAAAGAG. This chain uses TRBV19 with TRBJ2-2; no reliable D call. The read stops 3 residues short of the end of the CDR3; the missing end is completed from the germline J gene. This CDR3 is 13 amino acids long. Germline-derived CDR1 and CDR2 are LNHDA and SQIVND (reference sequence).

Many counts were recorded for this clone. The sequence runs out 3 residues before the end of the CDR3; the remainder is reconstructed from the germline J gene. The chain employs TRBV23-1 and TRBJ2-3, with a weak D call TRBD2 (6 bases). TRBV23-1 is filed as an ORF, its function uncertain. The CDR3 is 15 residues long. With 0 bases removed from V and 4 bases from J, the gap between germline ends came to 11 bases. CDR3 bases read: TGCGCCAGCAGTCAATCGCGGGGTATCCCAGATACG. Protein sequence: CASSQSRGIPDT. The complete CDR3 protein is CASSQSRGIPDTQYF.